This T cell receptor beta chain was captured by sequencing in a study of cytotoxic CD8 clonotypes in ibrutinib-treated CLL. Turning to this clone: One junction end disagrees with the germline gene, perhaps due to a read error.

Generated by immunoSEQ multiplex PCR, the TCRdb table keeps only in-frame clones and is missing some. The sample shows about 84,000 clones, just over 85% of them seen only once. The CDR3 spans 16 residues. CDR1 and CDR2 from the germline V gene are MGHRA and YSYEKL. This clonotype originated in a human donor with chronic lymphocytic leukemia. V usage is TRBV4-1 and J usage is TRBJ2-3, with D unclear. This sample comprised PBMCs, obtained before ibrutinib treatment. The CDR3 is CVSSQSEVSGPDTQYF. The DNA for the CDR3 is TGCGTCAGCAGCCAAAGTGAGGTATCGGGCCCAGATACGCAGTATTTT.